Sequencing of this T cell receptor (beta chain) was carried out in a study of blood T cell repertoires in COVID-19. TCRdb's table, derived via immunoSEQ multiplex PCR, lists solely in-frame clones and lacks some. This table holds about 39,000 clones, roughly 84% found once. CDR1 is MNHEY and CDR2 is SVGAGI in the germline V gene. The CDR3 is made up of 13 amino acids. V was pared by 8 bases and J by 0 bases, with 10 bases between. This clonotype was obtained from a man aged 50 or older with active or convalescent COVID-19. Sequenced: peripheral blood. The chain couples TRBV6-5 to TRBJ1-2; the D is unclear. The CDR3 loop reads CASGRGSNYGYTF. The DNA for the CDR3 is TGTGCCAGCGGTCGGGGTTCTAACTATGGCTACACCTTC.